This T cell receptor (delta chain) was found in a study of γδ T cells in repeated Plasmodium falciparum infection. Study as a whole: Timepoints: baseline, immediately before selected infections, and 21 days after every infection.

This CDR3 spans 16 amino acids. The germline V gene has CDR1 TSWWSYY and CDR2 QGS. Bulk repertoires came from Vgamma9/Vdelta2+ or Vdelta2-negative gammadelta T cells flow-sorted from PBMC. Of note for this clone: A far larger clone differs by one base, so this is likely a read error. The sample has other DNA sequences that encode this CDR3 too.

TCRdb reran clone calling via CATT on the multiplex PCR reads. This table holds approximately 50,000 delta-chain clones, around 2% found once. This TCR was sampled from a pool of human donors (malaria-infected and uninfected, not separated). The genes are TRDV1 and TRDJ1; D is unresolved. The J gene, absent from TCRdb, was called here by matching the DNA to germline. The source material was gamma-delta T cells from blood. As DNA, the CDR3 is TGTGCTCTTGGGGAATCTCTCCTGGCCCCCACCGACAAACTCATCTTT. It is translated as CALGESLLAPTDKLIF.